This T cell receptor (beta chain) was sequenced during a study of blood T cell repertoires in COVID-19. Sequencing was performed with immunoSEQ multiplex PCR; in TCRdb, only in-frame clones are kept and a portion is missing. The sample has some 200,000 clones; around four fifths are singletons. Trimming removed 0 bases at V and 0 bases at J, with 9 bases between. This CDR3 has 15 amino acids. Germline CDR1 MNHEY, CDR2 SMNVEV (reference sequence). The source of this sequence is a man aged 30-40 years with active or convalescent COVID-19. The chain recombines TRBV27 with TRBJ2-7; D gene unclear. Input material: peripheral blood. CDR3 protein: CASSLSPLSSYEQYF. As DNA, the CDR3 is TGTGCCAGCAGTTTATCTCCCCTCAGCTCCTACGAGCAGTACTTC.